This is a list of T cell receptor beta chains from one sample in a study of blood T cell repertoires in COVID-19. Method: immunoSEQ multiplex PCR; TCRdb's copy keeps in-frame clones and lacks some. The sample has tens of thousands of clones; roughly 90% are singletons. The sequenced sample was peripheral blood. These receptors originate from a man aged 50 or older with active COVID-19. CDR3s include the opening cysteine and the closing phenylalanine or tryptophan. A D gene is named only where the DNA matches it firmly. The size entry is marked missing in some rows and otherwise reads once, few, many or a size class.

cdr3_nt cdr3_aa d_call j_call v_call clone_size
TGTGCCAGCAGTGAGAGTTGGGGCACTAGCAATCAGCCCCAGCATTTT CASSESWGTSNQPQHF - TRBJ1-5 TRBV2 once
TGTGCCAGCAGTGTGGACAGGCAGGCTCAGCCCCAGCATTTT CASSVDRQAQPQHF TRBD1 TRBJ1-5 TRBV2 -
TGTGCCAGCAGTGTTCAACAGTCCTACTATAATTCACCCCTCCACTTT CASSVQQSYYNSPLHF - TRBJ1-6 TRBV2 -
TGCGCCACCAGTAGCGGGAGTCCAGATACGCAGTATTTT CATSSGSPDTQYF TRBD2 TRBJ2-3 TRBV5-1 -
TGTGCCAGCAGCTTCAACTCCCGCGAGCAGTACTTC CASSFNSREQYF - TRBJ2-7 TRBV7-2 -
TGTGCCAGCAGAATCCGGGACAGGGTTTGTAATGAAAAACTGTTTTTT CASRIRDRVCNEKLFF TRBD1 TRBJ1-4 TRBV7-3 -
TGTGCCAGCAGCGAGGTTACAGGGATGGAAGGCTACACCTTC CASSEVTGMEGYTF - TRBJ1-2 TRBV2 -
TGCGCCAGCGCGGGGGGAGGACAGGACAATGAGCAGTTCTTC CASAGGGQDNEQFF - TRBJ2-1 TRBV5-1 -
TGTGCCAGCAGCTTCCAGGGGTTTGAAGCTTTCTTT CASSFQGFEAFF - TRBJ1-1 TRBV5-6 -
TGTGCCAGCATCGGAGGCGGGAGCACAGATACGCAGTATTTT CASIGGGSTDTQYF - TRBJ2-3 TRBV2 -
TGTGCCAGCAGCTCCAGGGTCTCTGGAAACACCATATATTTT CASSSRVSGNTIYF - TRBJ1-3 TRBV5-6 -
TGCGCCAGCAGCCAATGGGCTTACACTGAAGCTTTCTTT CASSQWAYTEAFF - TRBJ1-1 TRBV4-1 -
TGTGCCAGTAGTACCCAGGGGGACACTGAAGCTTTCTTT CASSTQGDTEAFF TRBD1 TRBJ1-1 TRBV19 -
TGTGCCAGCAGCTTTAGCGGGAGTTGGGCTATGGGGGAGACCCAGTACTTC CASSFSGSWAMGETQYF TRBD2 TRBJ2-5 TRBV5-4 -
TGTGCCAGCAGCCAAGAAGACGGCCGACTAAACCGGTACGAGCAGTACTTC CASSQEDGRLNRYEQYF - TRBJ2-7 TRBV3-1/TRBV3-2 -
TGTGCCAGCAGCTTGGCGGTAACCAAAAACATTCAGTACTTC CASSLAVTKNIQYF - TRBJ2-4 TRBV7-9 -
TGCGCCAGCAAGGTCGGGGCGGGACCGAAAGCTTTCTTT CASKVGAGPKAFF - TRBJ1-1 TRBV5-1 -
TGTGCCAGCAGTTTACTCAGGGCTGGCTACACCTTC CASSLLRAGYTF - TRBJ1-2 TRBV12-3/TRBV12-4 -
TGCAGTGCTAGTATGATAGCGGGAGTGGAGACCCAGTACTTC CSASMIAGVETQYF TRBD2 TRBJ2-5 TRBV20-1 -
TGTGCCAGCAGCTTCGGCGGGAAAAACACCGGGGAGCTGTTTTTT CASSFGGKNTGELFF - TRBJ2-2 TRBV5-5 -
TGTGCCAGTAGTAAGCGGGAAGGACAGAACCTTAATGAAAAACTGTTTTTT CASSKREGQNLNEKLFF - TRBJ1-4 TRBV19 -
TGTGCCAGCGGACAGGGGGAGGTCGGGGAGCTGTTTTTT CASGQGEVGELFF TRBD1 TRBJ2-2 TRBV3-1/TRBV3-2 -
TGTGCCAGCAGCGCCCGGGACAGGATAGATGGCTACACCTTC CASSARDRIDGYTF TRBD1 TRBJ1-2 TRBV9 -
TGTGCCAGCAGCTTCTTGAGATCCGGGGAGCAGTTCTTC CASSFLRSGEQFF - TRBJ2-1 TRBV7-9 -
TGTGCCAGCGCGGGCTTACAGGGGACTAATGAAAAACTGTTTTTT CASAGLQGTNEKLFF TRBD1 TRBJ1-4 TRBV18 -
TGTGCCAGCAGCCAAAGGGGTTATGGCTACACCTTC CASSQRGYGYTF - TRBJ1-2 TRBV5-6 -
TGTGCCAGCAGCCCGTCAGGGTTCCGGGCCGTCTCCAAAATGTTTTTT CASSPSGFRAVSKMFF - TRBJ2-2 TRBV7-9 -
TGTGCCATCAGTGAGTCCCCGGGACAGAACACTGAAGCTTTCTTT CAISESPGQNTEAFF - TRBJ1-1 TRBV10-3 -
TGTGCCAGCAATCGGGCAGGGCCTAATTCACCCCTCCACTTT CASNRAGPNSPLHF - TRBJ1-6 TRBV25-1 -
TGTGCCAGCTCACCTGCAGCGGGAGCCTACGAGCAGTACTTC CASSPAAGAYEQYF TRBD2 TRBJ2-7 TRBV18 -
TGTGCCAGCAGCTTTTCTAGGACAGATACGCAGTATTTT CASSFSRTDTQYF - TRBJ2-3 TRBV11-3 -
TGTGCCAGCAGCGTAGGGGACAACCATAATTCACCCCTCCACTTT CASSVGDNHNSPLHF - TRBJ1-6 TRBV9 once